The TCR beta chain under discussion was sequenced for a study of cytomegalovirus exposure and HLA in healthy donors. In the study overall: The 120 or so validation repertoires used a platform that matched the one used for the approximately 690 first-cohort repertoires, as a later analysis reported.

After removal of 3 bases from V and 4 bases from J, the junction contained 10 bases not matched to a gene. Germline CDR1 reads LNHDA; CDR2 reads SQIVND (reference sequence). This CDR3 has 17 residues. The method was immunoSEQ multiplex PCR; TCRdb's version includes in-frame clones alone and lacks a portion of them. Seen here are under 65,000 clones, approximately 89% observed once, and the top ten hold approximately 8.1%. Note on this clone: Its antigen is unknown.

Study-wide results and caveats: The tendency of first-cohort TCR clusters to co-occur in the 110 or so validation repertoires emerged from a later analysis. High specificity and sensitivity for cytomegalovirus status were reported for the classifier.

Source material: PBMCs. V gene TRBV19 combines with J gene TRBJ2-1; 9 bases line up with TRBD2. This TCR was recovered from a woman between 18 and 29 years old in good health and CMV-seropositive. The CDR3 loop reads CASSINFGTSSYNEQFF. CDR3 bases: TGTGCCAGTAGTATTAATTTTGGGACTAGCTCATACAATGAGCAGTTCTTC.